This entry lists 9 T cell receptor beta chains sequenced from one sample in a study of metastatic and nonmetastatic thyroid tumors. Not a single patient had been given any form of treatment at any point before undergoing thyroid surgery. TCRdb reprocessed the PCR reads via MiXCR. Here the sample spans 1,700 or so clones, approximately 10% being singletons. Specimen: tumor tissue. The receptors were sampled from a female donor with papillary thyroid cancer or a benign thyroid nodule (not recorded which). Some clones in this sample may be carry-over from other donors' samples.

This clone was counted at least ten times. This may be a read error, as it is one base from a much larger clone. The chain is built from TRBV4-2 and TRBJ2-3, with a possible D match to TRBD2 (6 bases). Per the germline V gene, CDR1 is LGHNA and CDR2 is YNFKEQ. This CDR3 contains 19 residues. V was cut by 4 bases and J by 10 bases, with 33 bases left in between. Here the CDR3 reads CASSLAGGTGLPPGGAQYF. The DNA of the CDR3 is TGTGCCAGCAGCCTCGCCGGAGGGACGGGACTCCCCCCCGGAGGGGCGCAGTATTTT.

Note on this clone: A much larger clone lies a single base off, so this may be a read error. Within the sample, other DNA sequences also encode this same CDR3. This chain connects TRBV18 to TRBJ2-3; TRBD1 might be the D (6 bases). Germline V gene sequence: CDR1 KGHSH, CDR2 LQKENI. The CDR3 runs to 15 residues. CDR3 sequence: CASFARQAGTDTQYF. CDR3 bases: TGTGCTAGCTTCGCCCGACAGGCCGGCACAGATACGCAGTATTTT.

This clone was counted ten times or more. The rearrangement uses TRBV7-9 and TRBJ2-7; perhaps TRBD1 as D (6 bases). V lost 1 base to trimming and J lost 2 bases, with 12 bases between them. The CDR3 is made up of 15 amino acids. The germline CDR1 and CDR2 sequences are SEHNR and FQNEAQ (reference sequence). Written as DNA, the CDR3 is TGTGCCAGCAGCTTAGTCGGCAGGGGAACCTACGAGCAGTACTTC. It codes for CASSLVGRGTYEQYF.

By its share, this clone is medium-sized. The chain employs TRBV30 and TRBJ1-3; D may be TRBD1 (6 bases). Looked up from germline, CDR1 is GTSNPN and CDR2 is SVGIG (reference sequence). Trimming stripped 4 bases from V and 5 bases from J, with 15 bases between. This CDR3 has 14 amino acids. CDR3 loop: CAWMWGRGRNTIYF. The CDR3 DNA sequence: TGTGCCTGGATGTGGGGGCGAGGGAGAAACACCATATATTTT.

This clone is medium-sized in the sample. The chain employs TRBV12-3 or TRBV12-4 and TRBJ2-6; 7 bases are shared with TRBD1. V gave up 6 bases and J gave up 3 bases; unmatched junction bases: 5. The CDR3 runs to 15 residues. CDR3 sequence: CASRQQGSGANVLTF. Written as DNA, the CDR3 is TGTGCCAGCAGACAACAGGGGAGTGGGGCCAACGTCCTGACTTTC.

By its share, this clone is medium-sized. The rearrangement uses TRBV11-2 and TRBJ1-2; tentative D call: TRBD1 (5 bases). Germline-derived CDR1 and CDR2 are SGHAT and FQNNGV. The V end lost 5 bases, the J end lost 7 bases, and 17 bases lay between the germline ends. The CDR3 loop spans 14 amino acids. CDR3 bases: TGTGCCAGCAGCCCGCTTTTAGCGGGGGTTGGCTACACCTTC. Translating it yields CASSPLLAGVGYTF. Full variable domain (remainder filled in from reference TRBV11-2 and TRBJ1-2): EAGVAQSPRYKIIEKRQSVAFWCNPISGHATLYWYQQILGQGPKLLIQFQNNGVVDDSQLPKDRFSAERLKGVDSTLKIQPAKLEDSAVYLCASSPLLAGVGYTFGSGTRLTVV.

The chain has TRBV3-1 and TRBJ2-7; 10 bases are shared with TRBD2. Looked up from germline, CDR1 is LGHDT and CDR2 is YNNKEL (reference sequence). V dropped 2 bases and J dropped 4; count of bases not matched to a gene: 8. The CDR3 contains 16 residues. The CDR3 sequence is CASSQLPSGGPYEQYF. The CDR3 nucleotides are TGTGCCAGCAGCCAACTCCCTAGCGGGGGCCCATACGAGCAGTACTTC.

This clone was detected only a few times. A junction end diverges from the germline sequence, so it may reflect a read error. The genes are TRBV13 and TRBJ2-5; a weak D match, TRBD2 (6 bases). The CDR3 length is 16 residues. Germline CDR1 reads PRHDT; CDR2 reads FYEKMQ (reference sequence). The CDR3 DNA sequence: TGTGCCAGCAGACTTTCCCCCGAGGGAGGCCAAGAGACCCGGTACTTC. Translation: CASRLSPEGGQETRYF.

This clone rates as medium-sized. The chain uses TRBV28 and TRBJ2-3, with 8 bases fitting TRBD1. The CDR3 covers 16 residues. The germline CDR1 and CDR2 sequences are MDHEN and SYDVKM. V lost 1 base, J lost 3 bases, and 6 bases stayed unmatched. The CDR3 nucleotides are TGTGCCAGCAGTTTATTTGGACAGGGCGGGACAGATACGCAGTATTTT. Translated, it gives CASSLFGQGGTDTQYF.